Listed here is a single TCR beta chain. Its cognate antigen is unknown. The germline V gene encodes CDR1 MNHEY and CDR2 SMNVEV (reference sequence). Trimming removed 4 bases from V and 15 bases from J; junction bases left unmatched: 11. The CDR3 spans 13 residues. The table came from immunoSEQ multiplex PCR; TCRdb's copy has only in-frame clones and leaves some out. The repertoire includes 1 million to 1.3 million clones, approximately 80% of them detected once, and roughly 0.57% sits in the top ten. This sample was taken from a study of shared clonotypes between healthy human individuals. Study summary: Each donor contributed plates that comprised three CD4 naive, three CD4 memory, two CD8 naive and one CD8 memory.

Study-level points and caveats: All-four-donor shared clonotypes had higher generation probabilities than non-shared clonotypes did.

The rearrangement joins TRBV27 to TRBJ2-1, with 8 nucleotides matching TRBD2. The sequence derives from a man aged 18 to 30 in good health. Some clones in this sample may be carry-over from other donors' samples. The sequenced sample was memory CD4+ T cells from PBMCs. The subset is: CD45RA-negative fraction. CDR3: CASSSGRAWEGFF. The CDR3 DNA follows: TGTGCCAGCAGTTCCGGGAGGGCTTGGGAGGGGTTCTTC.